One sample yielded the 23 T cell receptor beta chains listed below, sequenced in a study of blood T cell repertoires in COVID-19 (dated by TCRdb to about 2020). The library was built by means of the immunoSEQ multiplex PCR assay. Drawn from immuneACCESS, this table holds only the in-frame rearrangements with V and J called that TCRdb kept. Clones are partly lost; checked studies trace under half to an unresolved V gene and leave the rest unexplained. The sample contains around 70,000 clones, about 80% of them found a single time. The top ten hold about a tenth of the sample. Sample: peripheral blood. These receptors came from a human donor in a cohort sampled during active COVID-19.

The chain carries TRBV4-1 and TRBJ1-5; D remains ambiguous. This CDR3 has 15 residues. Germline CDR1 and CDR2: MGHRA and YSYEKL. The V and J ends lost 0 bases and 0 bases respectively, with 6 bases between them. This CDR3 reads CASSQDPYSNQPQHF. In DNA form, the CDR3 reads TGCGCCAGCAGCCAAGATCCTTATAGCAATCAGCCCCAGCATTTT.

The CDR3 reads CASSPGQASRGYGYTF. In DNA form, the CDR3 reads TGTGCCAGCAGTCCGGGACAGGCCTCACGGGGATACGGCTACACCTTC. The chain carries TRBV2 and TRBJ1-2, with TRBD1 identical over 8 bases. Germline V CDR1 and CDR2: SNHLY, FYNNEI. V shed 5 bases and J 8 bases; nucleotides not matched to a gene: 16. This CDR3 has 16 residues.

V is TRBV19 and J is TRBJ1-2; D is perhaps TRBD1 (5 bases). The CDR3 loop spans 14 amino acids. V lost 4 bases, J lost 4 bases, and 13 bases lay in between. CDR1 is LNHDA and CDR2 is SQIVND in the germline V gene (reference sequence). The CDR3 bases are TGTGCCAGTAGTACAACAGGTTGGGGCTATGGCTACACCTTC. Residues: CASSTTGWGYGYTF.

Here the CDR3 reads CSVEGIMRSNEQFF. CDR3 in DNA: TGCAGCGTTGAAGGGATCATGCGGAGCAATGAGCAGTTCTTC. The chain uses TRBV29-1 and TRBJ2-1; D is unresolved. CDR3 size: 14 residues. Germline CDR1 is SQVTM and CDR2 is ANQGSEA. V was cut by 1 base and J by 6 bases, with 13 bases left in between.

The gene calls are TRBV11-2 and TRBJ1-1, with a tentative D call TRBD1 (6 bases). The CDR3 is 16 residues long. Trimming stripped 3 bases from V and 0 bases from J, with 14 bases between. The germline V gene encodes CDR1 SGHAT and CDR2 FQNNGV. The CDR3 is CASSFGQTLMNTEAFF. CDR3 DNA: TGTGCCAGCAGCTTCGGACAGACCCTGATGAACACTGAAGCTTTCTTT.

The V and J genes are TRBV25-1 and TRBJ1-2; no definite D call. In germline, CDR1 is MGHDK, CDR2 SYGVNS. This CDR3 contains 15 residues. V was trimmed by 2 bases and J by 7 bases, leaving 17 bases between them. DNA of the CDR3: TGTGCCAGCAGTGAAGGAGGGAAGCCTGGTGGTGGCTACACCTTC. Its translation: CASSEGGKPGGGYTF.

The CDR3 sequence is CSVSGEQPQHF. DNA of the CDR3: TGCAGCGTTTCAGGGGAGCAGCCCCAGCATTTT. The rearrangement uses TRBV20-1 and TRBJ1-5; D might be TRBD1 (6 bases). CDR1 is DFQATT and CDR2 is SNEGSKA in the germline V gene (reference sequence). This CDR3 region has 11 residues.

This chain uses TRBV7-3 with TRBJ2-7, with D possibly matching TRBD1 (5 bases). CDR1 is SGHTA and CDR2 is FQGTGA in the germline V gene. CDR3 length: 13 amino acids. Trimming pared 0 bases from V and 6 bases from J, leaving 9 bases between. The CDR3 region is CASSLTPGREQYF. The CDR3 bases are TGTGCCAGCAGCTTAACACCAGGGCGCGAGCAGTACTTC. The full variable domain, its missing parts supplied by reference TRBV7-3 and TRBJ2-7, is GAGVSQTPSNKVTEKGKYVELRCDPISGHTALYWYRQSLGQGPEFLIYFQGTGAADDSGLPNDRFFAVRPEGSVSTLKIQRTERGDSAVYLCASSLTPGREQYFGPGTRLTVT.

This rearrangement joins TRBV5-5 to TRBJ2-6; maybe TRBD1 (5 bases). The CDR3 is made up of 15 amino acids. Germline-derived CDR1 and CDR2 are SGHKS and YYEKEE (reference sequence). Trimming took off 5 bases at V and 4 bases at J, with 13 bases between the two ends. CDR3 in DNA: TGTGCCAGCAGTGCCTGGGGCTCCGGGGCCAACGTCCTGACTTTC. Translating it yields CASSAWGSGANVLTF.

CDR3 in DNA: TGTGCCAGCAGCCCAGGGGCGAGGGACACTGAAGCTTTCTTT. Protein: CASSPGARDTEAFF. The chain couples TRBV7-9 to TRBJ1-1; tentatively, D is TRBD1 (6 bases). Germline V gene data show CDR1 as SEHNR and CDR2 as FQNEAQ (reference sequence). The CDR3 totals 14 residues. Trimming took 5 bases from V and 3 from J, leaving 13 bases between them.

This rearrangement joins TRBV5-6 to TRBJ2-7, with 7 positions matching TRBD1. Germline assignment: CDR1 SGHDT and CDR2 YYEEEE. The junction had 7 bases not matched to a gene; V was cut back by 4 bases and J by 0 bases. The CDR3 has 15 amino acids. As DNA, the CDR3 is TGTGCCAGCAGCGAGGACAGGATCCTCTCCTACGAGCAGTACTTC. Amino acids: CASSEDRILSYEQYF.

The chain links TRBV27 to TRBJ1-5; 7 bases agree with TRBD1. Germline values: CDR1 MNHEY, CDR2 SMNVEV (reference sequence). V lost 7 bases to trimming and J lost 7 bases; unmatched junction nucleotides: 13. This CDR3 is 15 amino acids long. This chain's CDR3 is CASKKETGSQQPQHF. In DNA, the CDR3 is TGTGCCAGCAAAAAGGAGACAGGGTCGCAGCAGCCCCAGCATTTT.

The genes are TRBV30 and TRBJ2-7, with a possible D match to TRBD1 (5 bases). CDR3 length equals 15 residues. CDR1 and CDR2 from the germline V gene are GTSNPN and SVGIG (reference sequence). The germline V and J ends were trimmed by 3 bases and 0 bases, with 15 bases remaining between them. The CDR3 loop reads CAWSVGVSSSYEQYF. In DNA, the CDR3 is TGTGCCTGGAGCGTAGGGGTGTCTAGCTCCTACGAGCAGTACTTC.

The CDR3 reads CASSHLSSYGYTF. The CDR3, as DNA: TGTGCCAGCAGCCATCTTTCCTCGTATGGCTACACCTTC. The chain combines TRBV14 with TRBJ1-2; no firm D call. V was pared by 3 bases and J by 5 bases, with 10 bases between. There are 13 residues in the CDR3. CDR1 and CDR2 (germline): SGHDN, FVKESK.

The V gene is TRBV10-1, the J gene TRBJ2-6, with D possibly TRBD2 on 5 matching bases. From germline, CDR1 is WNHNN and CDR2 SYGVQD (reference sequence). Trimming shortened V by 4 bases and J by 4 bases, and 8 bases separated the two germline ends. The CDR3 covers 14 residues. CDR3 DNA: TGCGCCAGCAGTGGAGGGTCCGGGGCCAACGTCCTGACTTTC. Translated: CASSGGSGANVLTF.

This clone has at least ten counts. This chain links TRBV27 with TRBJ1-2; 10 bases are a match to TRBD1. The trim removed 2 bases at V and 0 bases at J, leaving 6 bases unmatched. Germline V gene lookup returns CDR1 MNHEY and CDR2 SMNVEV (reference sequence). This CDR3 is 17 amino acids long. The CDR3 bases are TGTGCCAGCAGTTTAATAGGACAGGGGGGCCCTAACTATGGCTACACCTTC. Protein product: CASSLIGQGGPNYGYTF.

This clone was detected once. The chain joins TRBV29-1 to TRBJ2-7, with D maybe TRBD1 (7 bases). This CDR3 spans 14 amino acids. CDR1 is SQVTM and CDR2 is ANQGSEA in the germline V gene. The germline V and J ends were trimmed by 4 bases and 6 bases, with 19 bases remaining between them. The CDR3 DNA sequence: TGCAGCGTTGGGGACTTGACAGGGTCGCGCGAGCAGTACTTC. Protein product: CSVGDLTGSREQYF.

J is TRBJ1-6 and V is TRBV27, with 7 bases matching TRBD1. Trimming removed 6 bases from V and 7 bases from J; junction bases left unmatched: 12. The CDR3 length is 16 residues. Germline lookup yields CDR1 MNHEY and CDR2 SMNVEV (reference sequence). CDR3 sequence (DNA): TGTGCCAGCAGCATCCGTAGGGCAGGGGGGAATTCACCCCTCCACTTT. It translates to CASSIRRAGGNSPLHF.

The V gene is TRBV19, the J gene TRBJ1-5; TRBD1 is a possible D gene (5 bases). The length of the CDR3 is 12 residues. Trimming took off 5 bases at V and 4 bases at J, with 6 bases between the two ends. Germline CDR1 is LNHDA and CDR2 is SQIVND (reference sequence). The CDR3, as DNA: TGTGCCAGTAGTCCAGGGAATCAGCCCCAGCATTTT. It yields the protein CASSPGNQPQHF.

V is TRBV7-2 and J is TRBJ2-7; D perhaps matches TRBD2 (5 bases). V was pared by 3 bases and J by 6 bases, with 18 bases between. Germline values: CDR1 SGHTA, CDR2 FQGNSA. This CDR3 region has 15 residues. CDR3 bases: TGTGCCAGCAGCTTCACCCGCGGAGGAGTCCCCGAGCAGTACTTC. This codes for CASSFTRGGVPEQYF.

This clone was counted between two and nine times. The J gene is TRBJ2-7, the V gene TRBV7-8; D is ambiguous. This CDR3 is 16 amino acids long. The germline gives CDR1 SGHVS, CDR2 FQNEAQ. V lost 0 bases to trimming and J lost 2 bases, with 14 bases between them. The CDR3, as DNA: TGTGCCAGCAGCTTAGCGGAAGAGCCTAGGACCTACGAGCAGTACTTC. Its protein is CASSLAEEPRTYEQYF.

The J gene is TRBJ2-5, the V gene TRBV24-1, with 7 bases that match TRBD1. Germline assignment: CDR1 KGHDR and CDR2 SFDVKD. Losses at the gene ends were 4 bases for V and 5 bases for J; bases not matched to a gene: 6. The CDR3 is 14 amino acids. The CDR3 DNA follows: TGTGCCACCAGTGACACAGGGGCCTGGGAGACCCAGTACTTC. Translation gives CATSDTGAWETQYF.

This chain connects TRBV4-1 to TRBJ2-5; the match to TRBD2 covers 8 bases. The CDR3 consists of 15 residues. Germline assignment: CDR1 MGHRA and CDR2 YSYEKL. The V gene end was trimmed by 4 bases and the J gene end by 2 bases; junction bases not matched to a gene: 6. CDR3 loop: CASSRLAGTQETQYF. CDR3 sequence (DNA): TGCGCCAGCAGCCGATTAGCGGGGACTCAAGAGACCCAGTACTTC.